This T cell receptor (beta chain) was recorded in a study of a mutant IDH1 vaccine in newly diagnosed glioma. Study context: The timing of visit V12 was week 35, and that of visit V13 was week 47.

Time point noted: week 47, end of study. It was 300 ug of mutant IDH1 20-mer peptide that made up each vaccine dose, given with topical imiquimod. Eight vaccine injections were given to patients in weeks 1, 3, 5, 7, 11, 15, 19 and 23. The V gene's germline CDR1 is SGHTA and CDR2 FQGNSA. J gave up 8 bases and V 0 bases, and 12 bases lay outside the gene matches. CDR3 size: 16 residues. Points on this clone: Its antigen is not known.

Sequencing was performed with immunoSEQ multiplex PCR; in TCRdb, only in-frame clones are kept and a portion is missing. This sample yields fewer than 45,000 clones, of which around 82% are seen a single time; around a sixth belongs to the top ten. V is TRBV7-2 and J is TRBJ1-1; 7 bases are a match to TRBD1. This material consisted of PBMCs, taken from a glioma patient whose treatment included an IDH1 peptide vaccine. This TCR was recovered from a man aged 18 to 30 with glioma. Some clones in this sample may be carry-over from other donors' samples. The chain's CDR3 is CASSLAIGTAFPEAFF. For the CDR3, the DNA is TGTGCCAGCAGCTTAGCGATAGGGACAGCCTTTCCCGAAGCTTTCTTT.